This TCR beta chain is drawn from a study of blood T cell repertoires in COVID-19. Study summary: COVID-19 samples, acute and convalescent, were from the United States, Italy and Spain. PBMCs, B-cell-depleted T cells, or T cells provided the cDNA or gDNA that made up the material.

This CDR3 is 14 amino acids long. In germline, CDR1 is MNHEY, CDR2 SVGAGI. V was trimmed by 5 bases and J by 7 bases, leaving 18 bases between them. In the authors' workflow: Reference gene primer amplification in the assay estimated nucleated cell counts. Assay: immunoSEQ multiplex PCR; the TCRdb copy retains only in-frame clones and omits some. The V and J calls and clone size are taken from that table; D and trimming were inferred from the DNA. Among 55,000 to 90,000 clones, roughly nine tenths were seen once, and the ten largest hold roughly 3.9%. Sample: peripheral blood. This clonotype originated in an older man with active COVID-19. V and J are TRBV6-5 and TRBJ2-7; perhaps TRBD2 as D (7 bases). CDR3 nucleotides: TGTGCCAGCAGTAGGAGGGGGAGGGCCAGGGAGCAGTACTTC. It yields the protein CASSRRGRAREQYF.